Many counts were recorded for the clone carrying this T cell receptor beta chain. The V gene lost 8 bases and the J gene lost 2 bases, with 6 bases spanning the gap. This CDR3 spans 11 amino acids. CDR1 and CDR2 (germline): LGHDT, YNNKEL (reference sequence). This entry belongs to a study of T-cell reconstitution after alpha-beta-depleted transplantation in children. Library preparation (for TCRbeta) was performed with unique molecular identifiers. Using its own MiXCR run on the PCR reads, TCRdb lists one record per CDR3 protein. The table shows 300,000 or so distinct CDR3 sequences, with around 9.6% occurring only once.

The sequence came from a human donor who donated a stem cell graft to a child with SCID. The chain combines TRBV3-1 with TRBJ1-2; the D is unclear. The sample in question was PBMCs from the stem cell graft donor, obtained from the stem cell graft. The CDR3 sequence is CASASNYGYTF. Written as DNA, the CDR3 is TGTGCCAGCGCAAGCAACTATGGCTACACCTTC. The complete variable domain, with remaining parts taken from reference TRBV3-1 and TRBJ1-2, reads DTAVSQTPKYLVTQMGNDKSIKCEQNLGHDTMYWYKQDSKKFLKIMFSYNNKELIINETVPNRFSPKSPDKAHLNLHINSLELGDSAVYFCASASNYGYTFGSGTRLTVV.